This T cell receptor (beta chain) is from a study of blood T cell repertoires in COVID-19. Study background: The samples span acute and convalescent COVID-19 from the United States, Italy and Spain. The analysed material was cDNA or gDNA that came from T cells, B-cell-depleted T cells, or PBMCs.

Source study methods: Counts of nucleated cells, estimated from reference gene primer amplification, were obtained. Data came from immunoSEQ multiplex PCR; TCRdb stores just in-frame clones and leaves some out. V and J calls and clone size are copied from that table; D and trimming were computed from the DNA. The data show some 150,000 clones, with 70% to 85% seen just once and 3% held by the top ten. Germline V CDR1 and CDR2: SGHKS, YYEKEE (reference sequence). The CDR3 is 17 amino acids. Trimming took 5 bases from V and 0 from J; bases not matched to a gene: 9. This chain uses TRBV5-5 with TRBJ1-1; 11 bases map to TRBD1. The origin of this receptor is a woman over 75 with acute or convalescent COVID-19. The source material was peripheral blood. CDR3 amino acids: CASSLPGQGVLNTEAFF. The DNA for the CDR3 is TGTGCCAGCAGTTTACCGGGACAGGGGGTTCTGAACACTGAAGCTTTCTTT.